Presented here are 28 T cell receptor beta chains from one specimen sequenced in a study of T cells in Graves' hyperthyroidism and ophthalmopathy. Amplification of TCR beta CDR3 regions used RNA as the template. A first-round RT-PCR of the TCR CDR3 used the HTBI primer set. TCRdb re-analysed the multiplex PCR reads in MiXCR, keeping a single row per CDR3 protein. Here the sample spans 550,000 to 600,000 distinct CDR3 sequences, about 45% being singletons. Input material: peripheral blood or thyroid tissue (not recorded which). Source of these receptors: an adult woman with Graves' disease, either hyperthyroidism or ophthalmopathy (not recorded which).

A remark on this clonotype: This may stem from a read error, because a much larger clone lies one nucleotide away. This rearrangement joins TRBV6-6 to TRBJ2-7; 8 bases map to TRBD1. The CDR3 is 14 residues long. Germline V gene sequence: CDR1 MNHNY, CDR2 SVGAGI (reference sequence). Here the CDR3 reads CASSEEQGVDEPYF. The CDR3 DNA follows: TGTGCCAGCAGTGAAGAACAGGGGGTTGACGAGCCGTACTTC.

Worth noting for this clonotype: A junction boundary mismatches the germline segment, possibly from a read error. The chain's CDR3 is CAWTPTGGGNQPQHF. The CDR3 DNA reads as TGTGCCTGGACCCCGACAGGGGGCGGCAATCAGCCCCAGCATTTT. V and J are TRBV20-1 and TRBJ1-5; TRBD1 matches at 10 bases. Germline V gives CDR1 DFQATT, CDR2 SNEGSKA (reference sequence). The CDR3 consists of 15 residues.

The genes are TRBV9 and TRBJ1-2, with D possibly matching TRBD1 (5 bases). Germline CDR1 SGDLS, CDR2 YYNGEE. CDR3 length: 12 residues. V shed 3 bases and J shed 8 bases, with 11 bases lying between them. CDR3 coding DNA: TGTGCCAGCAGCGGATCCCGGGACGGCTACACCTTC. Its protein is CASSGSRDGYTF. Full variable domain (outside the CDR3, taken from reference TRBV9 and TRBJ1-2): DSGVTQTPKHLITATGQRVTLRCSPRSGDLSVYWYQQSLDQGLQFLIQYYNGEERAKGNILERFSAQQFPDLHSELNLSSLELGDSALYFCASSGSRDGYTFGSGTRLTVV.

The chain is built from TRBV29-1 and TRBJ1-1; 7 bases align to TRBD1. V lost 6 bases, J lost 8 bases, and 6 bases stayed unmatched. The germline CDR1 and CDR2 sequences are SQVTM and ANQGSEA. The CDR3 length is 11 residues. CDR3 residues: CSVRGAKEAFF. DNA of the CDR3: TGCAGCGTCAGGGGGGCCAAAGAAGCTTTCTTT.

V is TRBV19 and J is TRBJ1-2; tentatively, D is TRBD1 (5 bases). From germline, CDR1 is LNHDA and CDR2 SQIVND (reference sequence). Trimming pared 5 bases from V and 9 bases from J, leaving 22 bases between. The CDR3 totals 15 residues. CDR3 nucleotides: TGTGCCAGTAGTTTCGGGGGGGGGTCTTCACGGCGCTACACCTTC. It encodes CASSFGGGSSRRYTF.

This clonotype was counted ten times or more. The rearrangement joins TRBV5-1 to TRBJ1-2; 9 positions agree with TRBD1. Germline V gives CDR1 SGHRS, CDR2 YFSETQ. After removal of 1 base from V and 5 bases from J, the junction contained 3 bases not matched to a gene. The CDR3 runs 14 residues. CDR3 loop: CASSLLQGAYGYTF. The CDR3 region has the DNA TGCGCCAGCAGCTTGTTACAGGGGGCGTATGGCTACACCTTC.

This chain uses TRBV20-1 with TRBJ2-5; 12 nucleotides line up with TRBD2. V was clipped by 5 bases and J by 5 bases; unmatched bases: 3. This CDR3 region has 13 residues. CDR1 is DFQATT, CDR2 SNEGSKA, per germline (reference sequence). CDR3 region: CSALAGGMETQYF. CDR3 DNA: TGCAGTGCTCTAGCGGGAGGGATGGAGACCCAGTACTTC.

The sample holds many counts of this clonotype. J is TRBJ1-1 and V is TRBV12-3 or TRBV12-4; D gene uncertain. The CDR3 has 14 amino acids. V was clipped by 6 bases and J by 1 base, with 12 bases between them. The CDR3 loop is CASRTRAGNTEAFF. For the CDR3, the DNA is TGTGCCAGCAGAACCCGGGCGGGGAACACTGAAGCTTTCTTT.

The V gene is TRBV4-1, the J gene TRBJ2-6, with D tentatively TRBD1 (5 bases). The CDR3 is 17 residues long. Germline V gene lookup returns CDR1 MGHRA and CDR2 YSYEKL. The V end was cut by 4 bases, the J end by 0 bases, with 13 bases between. CDR3 nucleotide sequence: TGCGCCAGCAGCCCAAGACAGAGCATCTCTGGGGCCAACGTCCTGACTTTC. Residues: CASSPRQSISGANVLTF.

This chain uses TRBV15 with TRBJ1-6; TRBD1 matches 7 bases. The CDR3 runs to 14 residues. V lost 5 bases to trimming and J lost 8 bases; unmatched junction nucleotides: 6. The germline gives CDR1 LNHNV, CDR2 YYDKDF (reference sequence). For the CDR3, the DNA is TGTGCCACCAGCCCTAAACAGGGGCATTCACCCCTCCACTTT. As protein: CATSPKQGHSPLHF. Using reference TRBV15 and TRBJ1-6 for the parts outside the CDR3, the full variable domain is DAMVIQNPRYQVTQFGKPVTLSCSQTLNHNVMYWYQQKSSQAPKLLFHYYDKDFNNEADTPDNFQSRRPNTSFCFLDIRSPGLGDTAMYLCATSPKQGHSPLHFGNGTRLTVT.

This chain joins TRBV14 and TRBJ2-5; TRBD1 might be the D (6 bases). Trimming shortened V by 1 base and J by 3 bases, and 12 bases separated the two germline ends. The CDR3 runs to 15 residues. CDR1 and CDR2 from the germline V gene are SGHDN and FVKESK. Written as DNA, the CDR3 is TGTGCCAGCAGCCAAGCGGATACAGGGAAAGAGACCCAGTACTTC. Protein product: CASSQADTGKETQYF.

This clonotype was seen ten or more times. The chain carries TRBV19 and TRBJ2-2, with D possibly being TRBD1 (6 bases). The V gene's germline CDR1 is LNHDA and CDR2 SQIVND (reference sequence). Between the trimmed V and J ends, which lost 5 bases and 4 bases, there was a span of 14 bases. CDR3 length: 15 amino acids. The CDR3 protein is CASSRETGRTGELFF. The CDR3 nucleotides are TGTGCCAGTAGTCGGGAAACAGGGCGCACCGGGGAGCTGTTTTTT.

The genes are TRBV7-2 and TRBJ2-3; TRBD2 is a possible D gene (5 bases). Between the trimmed V and J ends, which lost 3 bases and 0 bases, there was a span of 13 bases. The CDR3 is 16 residues long. From germline, CDR1 is SGHTA and CDR2 FQGNSA. This CDR3 reads CASSLGARRSTDTQYF. The CDR3 nucleotides are TGTGCCAGCAGCTTGGGTGCAAGGAGGAGCACAGATACGCAGTATTTT.

The chain joins TRBV29-1 to TRBJ2-5, with no clear D. The germline CDR1 and CDR2 sequences are SQVTM and ANQGSEA. CDR3 size: 13 residues. Trimming removed 1 base at V and 1 base at J, with 7 bases between. CDR3 in amino acids: CSVEAVIQETQYF. CDR3 nucleotide sequence: TGCAGCGTTGAAGCGGTGATCCAAGAGACCCAGTACTTC.

This clonotype was counted at least ten times. The chain joins TRBV20-1 to TRBJ1-2, with no clear D. The CDR3 length is 15 residues. Trimming cost V 6 bases and J 7 bases, with 24 bases left between them. The germline V gene has CDR1 DFQATT and CDR2 SNEGSKA (reference sequence). CDR3 region: CSATPKEGLSGGYTF. The CDR3 DNA sequence: TGCAGTGCAACTCCTAAGGAAGGGCTTTCTGGTGGCTACACCTTC.

V gene TRBV7-2 combines with J gene TRBJ2-5; D is possibly TRBD1 or TRBD2 (5 bases each). Germline CDR1 SGHTA, CDR2 FQGNSA. The CDR3 sequence is 14 residues long. V was trimmed by 4 bases and J by 5 bases, leaving 14 bases between them. For the CDR3, the DNA is TGTGCCAGCAGCTCGGACGGGGCCTCTGAGACCCAGTACTTC. Amino acid sequence: CASSSDGASETQYF.

The chain employs TRBV2 and TRBJ2-6; TRBD1 agrees at 8 bases. Germline values: CDR1 SNHLY, CDR2 FYNNEI. The CDR3 extends over 17 amino acids. The J segment lost 0 bases and the V segment lost 2 bases, leaving 3 bases of the junction unmatched. CDR3 nucleotides: TGTGCCAGCAGTGAACCCACAGGGGGCTCTGGGGCCAACGTCCTGACTTTC. Translation: CASSEPTGGSGANVLTF. The entire variable domain, with the rest obtained from reference TRBV2 and TRBJ2-6, is as follows: EPEVTQTPSHQVTQMGQEVILRCVPISNHLYFYWYRQILGQKVEFLVSFYNNEISEKSEIFDDQFSVERPDGSNFTLKIRSTKLEDSAMYFCASSEPTGGSGANVLTFGAGSRLTVL.

This clonotype was counted many times. The CDR3 loop reads CASSYTPHHEETQYF. DNA of the CDR3: TGTGCCAGCAGTTACACTCCCCATCATGAAGAGACCCAGTACTTC. J is TRBJ2-5 and V is TRBV6-6; D uncertain. Trimming left V 2 bases short and J 3 bases short, with 13 bases between. The germline CDR1 and CDR2 sequences are MNHNY and SVGAGI (reference sequence). This CDR3 region has 15 residues.

This clonotype was seen ten or more times. The chain is built from TRBV5-1 and TRBJ2-2; D may be TRBD2 (5 bases). Trimming left V 0 bases short and J 0 bases short, with 9 bases between. This CDR3 is built from 16 residues. Germline CDR1 reads SGHRS; CDR2 reads YFSETQ. The CDR3 DNA is TGCGCCAGCAGCTTGGGGGAGACCTCGAACACCGGGGAGCTGTTTTTT. It translates to CASSLGETSNTGELFF. The full variable domain, rest sourced from reference TRBV5-1 and TRBJ2-2, is KAGVTQTPRYLIKTRGQQVTLSCSPISGHRSVSWYQQTPGQGLQFLFEYFSETQRNKGNFPGRFSGRQFSNSRSEMNVSTLELGDSALYLCASSLGETSNTGELFFGEGSRLTVL.

The chain has TRBV6-1 and TRBJ2-2, with 10 positions matching TRBD2. From germline, CDR1 is MNHNS and CDR2 SASEGT. The CDR3 length is 15 residues. With V trimmed by 7 bases and J by 11 bases, 13 bases remained unmatched. The DNA for the CDR3 is TGTGCCAGCAAACCAGGACTAGCGGATTCCTACGAGCTGTTTTTT. As protein: CASKPGLADSYELFF.

This sequence joins TRBV6-2 or TRBV6-3 and TRBJ2-7; TRBD1 matches 7 bases. The germline V gene has CDR1 MNHEY and CDR2 SVGEGT. Trimming at V came to 0 bases and at J to 2 bases, leaving 10 bases not matched to a gene. This CDR3 is built from 17 residues. The CDR3 is CASSYSTRRQGAYEQYF. CDR3 nucleotide sequence: TGTGCCAGCAGTTACTCAACTCGGCGACAGGGCGCCTACGAGCAGTACTTC.

CDR3 DNA sequence: TGTGCCAGCAGCACCGAGGGGAAGGGGGCGACCCAGTACTTC. It encodes CASSTEGKGATQYF. The rearrangement links TRBV11-2 to TRBJ2-5, with TRBD1 identical over 7 bases. Germline CDR1 SGHAT, CDR2 FQNNGV. The length of the CDR3 is 14 residues. With 5 bases clipped from V and 7 bases from J, the junction kept 10 bases outside the gene matches.

This chain connects TRBV6-6 to TRBJ1-5; no definite D call. The CDR3 loop spans 15 amino acids. V was cut by 5 bases and J by 5 bases, with 16 bases left in between. Germline-derived CDR1 and CDR2 are MNHNY and SVGAGI (reference sequence). The CDR3 sequence: CASSEMERVYQPQHF. Written as DNA, the CDR3 is TGTGCCAGCAGTGAGATGGAGAGGGTTTATCAGCCCCAGCATTTT.

There are many counts of this clonotype. This chain uses TRBV4-1 with TRBJ1-1; TRBD1 aligns across 10 bases. V dropped 3 bases and J dropped 5; count of bases not matched to a gene: 12. The germline V gene has CDR1 MGHRA and CDR2 YSYEKL. This CDR3 is built from 17 residues. The CDR3 loop reads CASSQRETGGAWTEAFF. The CDR3 nucleotides read TGCGCCAGCAGCCAGAGGGAGACAGGGGGCGCGTGGACTGAAGCTTTCTTT.

The gene calls are TRBV5-1 and TRBJ2-7, with D uncertain. This CDR3 contains 12 residues. Germline V gene data show CDR1 as SGHRS and CDR2 as YFSETQ. V lost 1 base, J lost 5 bases, and 7 bases lay in between. CDR3 sequence reads: CASSLWAHEQYF. For the CDR3, the DNA is TGCGCCAGCAGCTTGTGGGCTCACGAGCAGTACTTC. The full variable domain, its missing parts supplied by reference TRBV5-1 and TRBJ2-7, is KAGVTQTPRYLIKTRGQQVTLSCSPISGHRSVSWYQQTPGQGLQFLFEYFSETQRNKGNFPGRFSGRQFSNSRSEMNVSTLELGDSALYLCASSLWAHEQYFGPGTRLTVT.

This clonotype was detected only a few times. The rearrangement links TRBV15 to TRBJ2-1, with D maybe TRBD1 (5 bases). The germline gives CDR1 LNHNV, CDR2 YYDKDF (reference sequence). V was trimmed by 5 bases and J by 4 bases, leaving 9 bases between them. This CDR3 is built from 13 residues. CDR3 loop: CATSPTVYNEQFF. For the CDR3, the DNA is TGTGCCACCAGCCCGACAGTTTACAATGAGCAGTTCTTC.

This clonotype occurred many times. V and J are TRBV14 and TRBJ2-5; no reliable D call. The germline V gene has CDR1 SGHDN and CDR2 FVKESK. The CDR3 is made up of 11 amino acids. Trimming left V 0 bases short and J 8 bases short, with 4 bases between. Written as DNA, the CDR3 is TGTGCCAGCAGCCAAGAGGATACCCAGTACTTC. This codes for CASSQEDTQYF. The entire variable domain, with the rest obtained from reference TRBV14 and TRBJ2-5, is as follows: EAGVTQFPSHSVIEKGQTVTLRCDPISGHDNLYWYRRVMGKEIKFLLHFVKESKQDESGMPNNRFLAERTGGTYSTLKVQPAELEDSGVYFCASSQEDTQYFGPGTRLLVL.

This clonotype was counted a few times. V and J are TRBV7-2 and TRBJ1-2; D remains ambiguous. V lost 4 bases and J 2 bases, leaving 11 bases between the germline ends. The CDR3 totals 14 residues. The germline CDR1 and CDR2 sequences are SGHTA and FQGNSA. The CDR3: CASSYKTLNYGYTF. CDR3 nucleotide sequence: TGTGCCAGCAGCTACAAGACACTAAACTATGGCTACACCTTC.